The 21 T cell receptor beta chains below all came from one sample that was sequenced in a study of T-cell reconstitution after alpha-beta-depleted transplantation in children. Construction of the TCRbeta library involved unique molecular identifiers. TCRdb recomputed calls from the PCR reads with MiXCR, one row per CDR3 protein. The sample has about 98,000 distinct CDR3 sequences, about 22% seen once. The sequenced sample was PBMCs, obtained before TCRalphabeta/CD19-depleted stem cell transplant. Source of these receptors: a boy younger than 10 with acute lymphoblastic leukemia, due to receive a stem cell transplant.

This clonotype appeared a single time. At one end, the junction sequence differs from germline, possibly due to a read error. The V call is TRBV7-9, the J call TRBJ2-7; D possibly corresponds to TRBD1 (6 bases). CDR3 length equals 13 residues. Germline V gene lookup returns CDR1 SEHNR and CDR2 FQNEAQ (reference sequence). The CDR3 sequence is CASSPPSAGELYF. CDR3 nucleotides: TGTGCCAGCAGCCCCCCCTCGGCAGGGGAGCTGTACTTC.

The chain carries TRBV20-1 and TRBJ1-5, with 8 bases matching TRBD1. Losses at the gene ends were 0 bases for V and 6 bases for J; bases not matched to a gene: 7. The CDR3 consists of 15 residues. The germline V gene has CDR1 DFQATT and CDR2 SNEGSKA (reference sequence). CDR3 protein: CSARDLGRGPQPQHF. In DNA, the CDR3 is TGCAGTGCTAGAGATCTCGGCAGGGGGCCTCAGCCCCAGCATTTT.

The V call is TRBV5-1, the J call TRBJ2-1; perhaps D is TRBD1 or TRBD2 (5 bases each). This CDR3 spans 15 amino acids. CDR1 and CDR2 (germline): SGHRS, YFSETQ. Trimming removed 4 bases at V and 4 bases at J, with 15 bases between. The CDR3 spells CASSPAGTTYNEQFF. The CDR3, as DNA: TGCGCCAGCAGCCCAGCCGGGACCACATACAATGAGCAGTTCTTC.

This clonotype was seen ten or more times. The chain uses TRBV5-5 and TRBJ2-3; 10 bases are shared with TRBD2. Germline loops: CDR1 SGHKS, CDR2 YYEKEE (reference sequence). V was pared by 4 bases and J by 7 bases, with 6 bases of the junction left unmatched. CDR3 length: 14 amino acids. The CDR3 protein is CASSTGTSEYTQYF. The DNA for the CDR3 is TGTGCCAGCAGCACCGGGACTAGCGAGTATACGCAGTATTTT.

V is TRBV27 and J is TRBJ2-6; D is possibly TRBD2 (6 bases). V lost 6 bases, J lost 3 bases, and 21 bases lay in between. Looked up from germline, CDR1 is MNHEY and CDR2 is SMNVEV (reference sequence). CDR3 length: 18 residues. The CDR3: CASRLFSGGAGGANVLTF. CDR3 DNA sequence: TGTGCCAGCAGACTATTTAGCGGAGGGGCCGGTGGGGCCAACGTCCTGACTTTC.

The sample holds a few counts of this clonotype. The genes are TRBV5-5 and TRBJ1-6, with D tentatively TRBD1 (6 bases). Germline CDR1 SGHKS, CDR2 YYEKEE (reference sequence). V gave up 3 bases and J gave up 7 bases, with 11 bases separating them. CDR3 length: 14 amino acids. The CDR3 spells CASSWGATNSPLHF. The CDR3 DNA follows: TGTGCCAGCAGCTGGGGGGCTACGAATTCACCCCTCCACTTT.

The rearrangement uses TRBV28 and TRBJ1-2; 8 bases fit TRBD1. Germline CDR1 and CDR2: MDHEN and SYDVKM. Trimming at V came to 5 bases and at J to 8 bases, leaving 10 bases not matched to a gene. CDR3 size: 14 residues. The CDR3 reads CASSRSGTGEGYTF. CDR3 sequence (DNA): TGTGCCAGCAGTCGATCCGGGACAGGTGAGGGCTACACCTTC.

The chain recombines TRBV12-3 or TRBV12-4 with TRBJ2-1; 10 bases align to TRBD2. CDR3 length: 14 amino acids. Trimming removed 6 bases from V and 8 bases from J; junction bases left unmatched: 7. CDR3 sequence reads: CASRTSGERHEQFF. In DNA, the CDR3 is TGTGCCAGCAGAACTAGCGGGGAGAGGCATGAGCAGTTCTTC.

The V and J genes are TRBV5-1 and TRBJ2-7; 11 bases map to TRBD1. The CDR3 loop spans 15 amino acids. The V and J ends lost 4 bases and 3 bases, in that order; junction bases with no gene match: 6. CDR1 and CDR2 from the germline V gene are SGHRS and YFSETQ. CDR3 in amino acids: CASSPDRGLYYEQYF. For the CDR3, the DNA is TGCGCCAGCAGCCCGGACAGGGGGCTTTACTACGAGCAGTACTTC.

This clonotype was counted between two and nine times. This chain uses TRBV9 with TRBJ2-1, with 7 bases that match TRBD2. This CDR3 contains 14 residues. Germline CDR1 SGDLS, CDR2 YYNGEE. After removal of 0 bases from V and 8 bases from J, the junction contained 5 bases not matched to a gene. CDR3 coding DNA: TGTGCCAGCAGCGTAGCTAGCGGCTTCTATGAGCAGTTCTTC. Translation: CASSVASGFYEQFF.

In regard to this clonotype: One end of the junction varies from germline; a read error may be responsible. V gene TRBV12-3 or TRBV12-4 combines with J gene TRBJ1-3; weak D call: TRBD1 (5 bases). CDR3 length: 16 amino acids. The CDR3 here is CDSISGYRPTANTIYF. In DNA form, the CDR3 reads TGTGACAGCATCTCGGGGTACAGGCCAACAGCAAACACCATATATTTT.

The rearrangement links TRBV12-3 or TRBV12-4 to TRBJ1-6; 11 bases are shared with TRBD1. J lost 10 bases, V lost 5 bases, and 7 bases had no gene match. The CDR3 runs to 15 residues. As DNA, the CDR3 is TGTGCCAGCAGTATGGGGACAGGGGGTAACTCACCCCTCCACTTT. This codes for CASSMGTGGNSPLHF.

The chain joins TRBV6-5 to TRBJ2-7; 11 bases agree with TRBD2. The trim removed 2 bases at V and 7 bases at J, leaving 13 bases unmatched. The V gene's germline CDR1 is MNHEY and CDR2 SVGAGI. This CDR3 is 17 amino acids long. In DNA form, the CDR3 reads TGTGCCAGCAGTTACCGTGGGTTAGCGGGAGGGCCGGGGGAGCAGTACTTC. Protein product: CASSYRGLAGGPGEQYF.

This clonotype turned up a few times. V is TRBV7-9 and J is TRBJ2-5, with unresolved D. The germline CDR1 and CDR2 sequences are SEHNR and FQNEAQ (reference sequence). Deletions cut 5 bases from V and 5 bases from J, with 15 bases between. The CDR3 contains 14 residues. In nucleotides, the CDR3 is TGTGCCAGCAGCAGTCCGGAGTACCGGGAGACCCAGTACTTC. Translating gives CASSSPEYRETQYF.

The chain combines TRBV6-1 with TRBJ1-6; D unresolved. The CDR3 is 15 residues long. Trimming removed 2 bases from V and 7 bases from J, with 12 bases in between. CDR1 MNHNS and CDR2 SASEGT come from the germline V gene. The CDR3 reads CASSESAEVNSPLHF. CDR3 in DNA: TGTGCCAGCAGTGAATCTGCCGAAGTCAATTCACCCCTCCACTTT.

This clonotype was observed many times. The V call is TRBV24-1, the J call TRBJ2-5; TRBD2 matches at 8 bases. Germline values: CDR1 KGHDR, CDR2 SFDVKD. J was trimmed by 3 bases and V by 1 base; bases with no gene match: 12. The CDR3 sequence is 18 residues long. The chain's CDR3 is CATSDLTSGTPAKETQYF. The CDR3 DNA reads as TGTGCCACCAGTGATTTAACTAGCGGAACTCCCGCGAAAGAGACCCAGTACTTC.

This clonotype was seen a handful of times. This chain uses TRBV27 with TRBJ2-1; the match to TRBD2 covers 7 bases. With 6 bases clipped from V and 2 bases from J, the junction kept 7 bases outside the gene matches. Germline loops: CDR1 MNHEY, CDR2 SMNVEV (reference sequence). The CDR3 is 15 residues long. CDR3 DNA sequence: TGTGCCAGCAGCGGATTACTAGCGACCTACAATGAGCAGTTCTTC. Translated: CASSGLLATYNEQFF.

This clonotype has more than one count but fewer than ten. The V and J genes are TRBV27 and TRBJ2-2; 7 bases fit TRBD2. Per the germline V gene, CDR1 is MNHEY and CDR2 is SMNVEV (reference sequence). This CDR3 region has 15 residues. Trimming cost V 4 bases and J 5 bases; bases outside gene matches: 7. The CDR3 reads CASSSVGGPTGELFF. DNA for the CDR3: TGTGCCAGCAGTTCGGTGGGAGGGCCTACCGGGGAGCTGTTTTTT.

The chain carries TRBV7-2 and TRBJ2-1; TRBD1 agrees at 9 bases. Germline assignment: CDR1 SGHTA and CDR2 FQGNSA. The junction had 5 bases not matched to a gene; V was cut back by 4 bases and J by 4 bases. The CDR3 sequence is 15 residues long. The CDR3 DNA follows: TGTGCCAGCAGCTCGGACAGGGGACAATACAATGAGCAGTTCTTC. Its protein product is CASSSDRGQYNEQFF.

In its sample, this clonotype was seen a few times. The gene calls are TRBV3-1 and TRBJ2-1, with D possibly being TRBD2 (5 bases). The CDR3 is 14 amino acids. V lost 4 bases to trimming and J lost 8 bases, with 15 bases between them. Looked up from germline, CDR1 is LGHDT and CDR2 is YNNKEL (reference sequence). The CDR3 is CASSRGLIVDEQFF. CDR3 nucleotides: TGTGCCAGCAGCCGAGGGCTTATAGTCGATGAGCAGTTCTTC.

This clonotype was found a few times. The CDR3 DNA sequence: TGTGCCAGCAGTCCGGGGGGGACTAGTTCGCGAGAGCAGTACTTC. Its protein product is CASSPGGTSSREQYF. The rearrangement joins TRBV28 to TRBJ2-7; 8 bases map to TRBD2. The CDR3 is made up of 15 amino acids. With 5 bases clipped from V and 7 bases from J, the junction kept 13 bases outside the gene matches. Germline V CDR1 and CDR2: MDHEN, SYDVKM.